The 24 T cell receptor beta chains presented below share a single source sample, sequenced in a study of T cell changes during pregnancy in multiple sclerosis (dated by TCRdb to between 2018 and 2020). Library preparation employed the immunoSEQ multiplex PCR assay. TCRdb obtained this table from immuneACCESS and retained in-frame rearrangements with V and J assigned. These tables miss some clones; where compared with another copy, unresolved V genes account for less than half of the shortfall, and the remainder is unexplained. The sample table shows 40,000 to 45,000 clones, and 80% to 90% are seen once. Around 0.5% of the sample rests with the top ten. The sample was CD4+ T cells from peripheral blood mononuclear cells, taken in the first trimester of pregnancy. All receptors come from a female donor with multiple sclerosis, enrolled in a pregnancy study.

About this clone itself: Other DNA sequences in the same sample also yield this CDR3. The V gene is TRBV7-9, the J gene TRBJ1-4; 7 nucleotides line up with TRBD1. The CDR3 covers 14 residues. In germline, CDR1 is SEHNR, CDR2 FQNEAQ (reference sequence). With V trimmed by 2 bases and J by 7 bases, 4 bases remained unmatched. For the CDR3, the DNA is TGTGCCAGCAGCTTACAACAGGGGAGTGAAAAACTGTTTTTT. Translation gives CASSLQQGSEKLFF.

In this sample, this clone turned up once. The V call is TRBV7-2, the J call TRBJ1-5, with 7 bases that match TRBD1. The CDR3 consists of 14 residues. The J segment lost 8 bases and the V segment lost 1 base, leaving 5 bases of the junction unmatched. CDR1 is SGHTA and CDR2 is FQGNSA in the germline V gene. The CDR3 nucleotides are TGTGCCAGCAGCTTAGGCACAGGGGAGAAGCCCCAGCATTTT. Protein sequence: CASSLGTGEKPQHF.

This chain links TRBV7-8 with TRBJ2-7; the match to TRBD1 covers 10 bases. The CDR3 covers 14 residues. V trimming: 5 bases; J trimming: 4 bases; junction bases outside the gene matches: 5. CDR1 is SGHVS and CDR2 is FQNEAQ in the germline V gene. In nucleotides, the CDR3 is TGTGCCAGCAGCCCGAGACAGGGGGCATACGAGCAGTACTTC. This sequence encodes CASSPRQGAYEQYF.

The J gene is TRBJ1-2, the V gene TRBV2; 7 nucleotides agree with TRBD1. J gave up 7 bases and V 7 bases, and 12 bases lay outside the gene matches. This CDR3 contains 14 residues. The V gene's germline CDR1 is SNHLY and CDR2 FYNNEI. For the CDR3, the DNA is TGTGCCAGCATATGGGACAGAGAAGAGAGTGGCTACACCTTC. Its translation: CASIWDREESGYTF.

As DNA, the CDR3 is TGCGCCAGCTCTAGACAGGGGGATGACGTCCTGACTTTC. Amino acids: CASSRQGDDVLTF. The rearrangement joins TRBV5-1 to TRBJ2-6; 9 nucleotides match TRBD1. Germline assignment: CDR1 SGHRS and CDR2 YFSETQ. V shed 7 bases and J 11 bases; nucleotides not matched to a gene: 7. This CDR3 contains 13 residues. The full variable domain, its missing parts supplied by reference TRBV5-1 and TRBJ2-6, is KAGVTQTPRYLIKTRGQQVTLSCSPISGHRSVSWYQQTPGQGLQFLFEYFSETQRNKGNFPGRFSGRQFSNSRSEMNVSTLELGDSALYLCASSRQGDDVLTFGAGSRLTVL.

This chain connects TRBV7-9 to TRBJ1-1; TRBD1 is a possible D gene (5 bases). V shed 1 base and J shed 3 bases, with 9 bases lying between them. The CDR3 sequence is 14 residues long. Germline CDR1 is SEHNR and CDR2 is FQNEAQ (reference sequence). The CDR3 loop reads CASSLDTGDTEAFF. The CDR3 nucleotides are TGTGCCAGCAGCTTAGATACAGGCGACACTGAAGCTTTCTTT.

The chain employs TRBV19 and TRBJ2-1; 7 bases match TRBD2. Germline loops: CDR1 LNHDA, CDR2 SQIVND (reference sequence). Germline trimming cut 5 bases from V and 0 bases from J; bases unmatched to any gene: 4. This CDR3 is 15 amino acids long. The CDR3 is CASSVTSASYNEQFF. CDR3 DNA: TGTGCCAGTAGTGTCACTAGCGCCTCCTACAATGAGCAGTTCTTC.

The chain combines TRBV5-1 with TRBJ1-5; a weak D match, TRBD1 (6 bases). Trimming cost V 1 base and J 6 bases, with 17 bases left between them. This CDR3 contains 16 residues. Germline assignment: CDR1 SGHRS and CDR2 YFSETQ. The CDR3 is CASSLYAGDPGQPQHF. The CDR3 region has the DNA TGCGCCAGCAGCTTGTACGCAGGGGACCCAGGTCAGCCCCAGCATTTT.

V is TRBV27 and J is TRBJ2-1; 13 bases match TRBD2. Germline lookup yields CDR1 MNHEY and CDR2 SMNVEV (reference sequence). This CDR3 is built from 14 residues. J gave up 10 bases and V 6 bases, and 6 bases lay outside the gene matches. The CDR3 bases are TGTGCCAGCAGCCAATGGGGACTAGCGGGAGAGCAGTTCTTC. Translating it yields CASSQWGLAGEQFF.

The rearrangement joins TRBV5-4 to TRBJ2-6; tentatively, D is TRBD1 (6 bases). Germline V gene data show CDR1 as SGHNT and CDR2 as YYREEE (reference sequence). The length of the CDR3 is 16 residues. V was clipped by 0 bases and J by 1 base, with 8 bases between them. The CDR3 sequence: CASSLEGVSGANVLTF. CDR3 DNA sequence: TGTGCCAGCAGCTTGGAGGGGGTATCTGGGGCCAACGTCCTGACTTTC.

The CDR3, as DNA: TGCGCCAGCAGCCCCGGGACAGCCTCAGATACGCAGTATTTT. Its translation is CASSPGTASDTQYF. The genes are TRBV5-1 and TRBJ2-3; 7 nucleotides agree with TRBD1. CDR3 length: 14 amino acids. V lost 4 bases to trimming and J lost 4 bases; unmatched junction nucleotides: 6. CDR1 and CDR2 (germline): SGHRS, YFSETQ.

This sequence joins TRBV27 and TRBJ2-7; D not resolved. The length of the CDR3 is 13 residues. Germline CDR1 is MNHEY and CDR2 is SMNVEV (reference sequence). Trimming left V 4 bases short and J 4 bases short, with 11 bases between. The CDR3 nucleotides read TGTGCCAGCAGTTCAACCCCGAGGTACGAGCAGTACTTC. It translates to CASSSTPRYEQYF.

The V gene is TRBV7-2, the J gene TRBJ2-3; 9 bases map to TRBD2. This CDR3 is 14 amino acids long. Trimming removed 5 bases from V and 10 bases from J; junction bases left unmatched: 10. Germline CDR1 is SGHTA and CDR2 is FQGNSA. CDR3 in amino acids: CASSTGLAGKPQYF. As DNA, the CDR3 is TGTGCCAGCAGCACTGGTCTAGCGGGAAAGCCGCAGTATTTT.

The rearrangement joins TRBV6-4 to TRBJ2-1, with TRBD2 identical over 9 bases. The CDR3 totals 14 residues. V was clipped by 5 bases and J by 8 bases; unmatched bases: 7. The germline gives CDR1 MRHNA, CDR2 SNTAGT. The CDR3: CASSLSGRFHEQFF. The CDR3 DNA reads as TGTGCCAGCAGTCTCAGCGGGAGGTTCCATGAGCAGTTCTTC.

The J gene is TRBJ2-5, the V gene TRBV5-1; D remains unclear. Germline V gives CDR1 SGHRS, CDR2 YFSETQ. V was clipped by 1 base and J by 3 bases, with 7 bases between them. The CDR3 consists of 13 residues. The chain's CDR3 is CASSLSPEETQYF. CDR3 in DNA: TGCGCCAGCAGCTTGTCCCCCGAAGAGACCCAGTACTTC.

The chain carries TRBV2 and TRBJ1-2; 7 nucleotides agree with TRBD1. The V gene's germline CDR1 is SNHLY and CDR2 FYNNEI. CDR3 length equals 15 residues. V shed 2 bases and J 3 bases; nucleotides not matched to a gene: 6. CDR3 sequence: CASSEFPGGYYGYTF. The DNA for the CDR3 is TGTGCCAGCAGTGAATTTCCAGGGGGTTACTATGGCTACACCTTC.

The chain recombines TRBV2 with TRBJ2-5; D is uncertain. Germline lookup yields CDR1 SNHLY and CDR2 FYNNEI. The CDR3 totals 13 residues. The ends were cut back, 4 bases at V and 5 bases at J, with 11 bases in the middle. The DNA for the CDR3 is TGTGCCAGCAGTGGATCAGATGGCGAGACCCAGTACTTC. Its protein is CASSGSDGETQYF.

The chain uses TRBV5-4 and TRBJ1-5; 8 positions agree with TRBD1. This CDR3 has 16 amino acids. The ends lost 0 bases at V and 4 bases at J; junction bases unmatched: 6. CDR1 and CDR2 (germline): SGHNT, YYREEE (reference sequence). The CDR3 nucleotides are TGTGCCAGCAGCTTGGGTGGGACAGGACAGAATCAGCCCCAGCATTTT. Protein sequence: CASSLGGTGQNQPQHF.

This clone has just one count. This chain joins TRBV25-1 and TRBJ1-6, with D possibly matching TRBD1 (6 bases). V lost 2 bases, J lost 9 bases, and 17 bases lay in between. The CDR3 contains 16 residues. Germline assignment: CDR1 MGHDK and CDR2 SYGVNS. CDR3 sequence (DNA): TGTGCCAGCAGTGAACATCGGGGGGGCGAGCGTTCACCCCTCCACTTT. Its protein product is CASSEHRGGERSPLHF.

The chain recombines TRBV30 with TRBJ2-2; D not certain. This CDR3 is 12 amino acids long. Looked up from germline, CDR1 is GTSNPN and CDR2 is SVGIG (reference sequence). V lost 4 bases to trimming and J lost 7 bases, with 10 bases between them. The DNA of the CDR3 is TGTGCCTGGAACGTACTTGGCGGGGAGCTGTTTTTT. Residues: CAWNVLGGELFF. Full variable domain (rest looked up from reference TRBV30 and TRBJ2-2): SQTIHQWPATLVQPVGSPLSLECTVEGTSNPNLYWYRQAAGRGLQLLFYSVGIGQISSEVPQNLSASRPQDRQFILSSKKLLLSDSGFYLCAWNVLGGELFFGEGSRLTVL.

This clone appeared a few times. The CDR3 nucleotides read TGTGCCAGCGGCAGGACAGGGGGCACTGAAGCTTTCTTT. Translation gives CASGRTGGTEAFF. V and J are TRBV19 and TRBJ1-1, with 10 bases identical to TRBD1. The CDR3 runs to 13 residues. Germline V gene data show CDR1 as LNHDA and CDR2 as SQIVND (reference sequence). The V segment lost 9 bases and the J segment 4 bases; nucleotides outside the gene matches: 5. The whole variable domain, remainder taken from reference TRBV19 and TRBJ1-1, is DGGITQSPKYLFRKEGQNVTLSCEQNLNHDAMYWYRQDPGQGLRLIYYSQIVNDFQKGDIAEGYSVSREKKESFPLTVTSAQKNPTAFYLCASGRTGGTEAFFGQGTRLTVV.

This chain joins TRBV7-3 and TRBJ2-3; no definite D call. This CDR3 contains 13 residues. V dropped 5 bases and J dropped 1 base, with 7 bases sitting between them. From germline, CDR1 is SGHTA and CDR2 FQGTGA. This CDR3 is CASSPYGTDTQYF. The CDR3 DNA follows: TGTGCCAGCAGCCCCTATGGCACAGATACGCAGTATTTT.

The chain joins TRBV5-1 to TRBJ1-1, with D possibly matching TRBD1 (5 bases). This CDR3 has 13 amino acids. Trimming shortened V by 0 bases and J by 4 bases, and 7 bases separated the two germline ends. Per the germline V gene, CDR1 is SGHRS and CDR2 is YFSETQ. CDR3 nucleotides: TGCGCCAGCAGCTTGGCAGGGCTCACTGAAGCTTTCTTT. It codes for CASSLAGLTEAFF.

This chain joins TRBV19 and TRBJ1-5; D remains ambiguous. The CDR3 runs 18 residues. The germline CDR1 and CDR2 sequences are LNHDA and SQIVND (reference sequence). Trimming pared 5 bases from V and 7 bases from J, leaving 27 bases between. CDR3 nucleotide sequence: TGTGCCAGTAGTTCCGAAGAGAAAGTTTTAGTTTTCTGGCAGCCCCAGCATTTT. Residues: CASSSEEKVLVFWQPQHF.